This TCR beta chain was obtained from a study of blood T cells in healthy people across ages. For the study at large: With template switching, about one barcoded beta molecule was captured per two T cells. Study-wide results and caveats: Fewer expanded clones and more diversity marked long-lived versus aged donors. Strongly correlated with naive T cell percentage was TCR beta diversity. Per million T cells, TCR beta diversity dropped roughly linearly as age increased.

Comment on this clonotype: The antigen is unknown.

CDR3 length: 19 residues. Germline assignment: CDR1 LGHNA and CDR2 YSLEER. A sample-barcoded 5' primer and a J-beta primer mix were used in a second PCR of roughly 7 to 12 cycles. TCRdb reprocessed the 5' RACE reads with MiXCR, giving one entry per CDR3 protein. The data show 1.5 million to 2 million distinct CDR3 sequences, around 50% seen once. This TCR was sampled from a woman in her forties in good health. Specimen: blood. The rearrangement uses TRBV4-3 and TRBJ2-5; 8 positions agree with TRBD1. The DNA end lines up better with TRBJ2-7; the J call may be wrong. The CDR3 DNA reads as TGCGCCAGCAGCCAAGATCTGCGACAGGGGCCCCTTCCACTCTACGAGCAGTACTTC. This gives the protein CASSQDLRQGPLPLYEQYF.